A single sample gave rise to the 5 T cell receptor beta chains below, sequenced in a study of blood T cell repertoires in COVID-19. Sequenced by immunoSEQ multiplex PCR; TCRdb stores in-frame clones only, minus some. This table holds about 290,000 clones, over 85% found once. The specimen sequenced was peripheral blood. The receptor set was obtained from a woman aged 25 to 39 with COVID-19, enrolled during active disease.

This clone has a handful of counts. The V gene is TRBV7-9, the J gene TRBJ1-2; D might be TRBD1 (5 bases). Trimming removed 4 bases from V and 7 bases from J, with 10 bases in between. Per germline, CDR1 SEHNR and CDR2 FQNEAQ (reference sequence). The CDR3 has 12 amino acids. CDR3 DNA: TGTGCCAGCAGCTCCGATCAGGGTGGCTACACCTTC. Translating gives CASSSDQGGYTF.

The V and J genes are TRBV5-4 and TRBJ2-5; TRBD1 is a possible D gene (5 bases). The CDR3 has 15 amino acids. Germline values: CDR1 SGHNT, CDR2 YYREEE (reference sequence). Trimming left V 0 bases short and J 4 bases short, with 13 bases between. This CDR3 is CASSLGGQGRETQYF. The CDR3 DNA reads TGTGCCAGCAGCTTGGGTGGGCAGGGTAGAGAGACCCAGTACTTC.

The chain recombines TRBV27 with TRBJ2-3; D possibly corresponds to TRBD2 (5 bases). Deletions cut 5 bases from V and 7 bases from J, with 16 bases between. Germline assignment: CDR1 MNHEY and CDR2 SMNVEV (reference sequence). This CDR3 is built from 14 residues. In DNA, the CDR3 is TGTGCCAGCAGTCCCCTCCCGGGGTCCTATACGCAGTATTTT. Translating it yields CASSPLPGSYTQYF.

The chain uses TRBV24-1 and TRBJ2-1; possibly TRBD1 for D (5 bases). The CDR3 runs to 14 residues. Trimming stripped 2 bases from V and 8 bases from J, with 12 bases between. CDR1 KGHDR and CDR2 SFDVKD come from the germline V gene. This chain's CDR3 is CATSDSPRDDEQFF. In DNA form, the CDR3 reads TGTGCCACCAGTGATTCGCCCAGGGATGATGAGCAGTTCTTC.

The V and J genes are TRBV5-1 and TRBJ1-1, with 9 nucleotides matching TRBD1. Trimming took 3 bases from V and 6 from J; bases not matched to a gene: 6. Germline V CDR1 and CDR2: SGHRS, YFSETQ. This CDR3 is 14 amino acids long. In DNA, the CDR3 is TGCGCCAGCAGCTCTGCACAGGGGGCCGCTGAAGCTTTCTTT. Translated, it gives CASSSAQGAAEAFF.